This T cell receptor (beta chain) is drawn from a study of cytomegalovirus exposure and HLA in healthy donors. Overall study: Clustering assigned 70% to 85% of the approximately 400 genotyped donors to the Caucasian-associated ancestry cluster. Findings and caveats of the study: Reports described diagnosis of cytomegalovirus status by the classifier as highly specific and sensitive.

PCR used 60 Vbeta primers and 13 Jbeta primers. Sequencing used immunoSEQ multiplex PCR; TCRdb keeps in-frame clones, though not all of them. The profile covers some 150,000 clones, with roughly four fifths appearing a single time and about 4.5% taken by the ten largest. Trimming took 5 bases from V and 3 from J; bases not matched to a gene: 9. Germline V gives CDR1 MNHEY, CDR2 SMNVEV (reference sequence). This CDR3 has 15 residues. As concerns this clone: Antigen: not known.

The V and J genes are TRBV27 and TRBJ2-7, with 8 bases matching TRBD1. The sequence was obtained from a man between 35 and 55 years old in good health and CMV-seronegative. The material sequenced was PBMCs. The CDR3 is CASSTLTGAGYEQYF. CDR3 nucleotide sequence: TGTGCCAGCAGTACGTTGACAGGGGCCGGCTACGAGCAGTACTTC.